The 20 T cell receptor beta chains listed next were all sequenced from one sample in a study of blood T cells in healthy people across ages. The second PCR ran roughly 7 to 12 cycles with a sample-barcoded 5' primer and J-beta primers. MiXCR was run by TCRdb on the 5' RACE reads, yielding one entry per CDR3 protein. The sample includes over 1,300,000 distinct CDR3 sequences, approximately 59% seen only once; the top ten take 6.5% to 8.5%. The sequenced sample was blood. The source is a man between 18 and 35 years old in good health.

The rearrangement joins TRBV19 to TRBJ2-3; perhaps TRBD2 as D (6 bases). Germline lookup yields CDR1 LNHDA and CDR2 SQIVND (reference sequence). The CDR3 extends over 14 amino acids. V was trimmed by 5 bases and J by 2 bases, leaving 11 bases between them. The CDR3 loop is CASSPAGNTDTQYF. The DNA of the CDR3 is TGTGCCAGTAGTCCTGCGGGGAACACAGATACGCAGTATTTT. The full variable domain, completed using reference TRBV19 and TRBJ2-3, is DGGITQSPKYLFRKEGQNVTLSCEQNLNHDAMYWYRQDPGQGLRLIYYSQIVNDFQKGDIAEGYSVSREKKESFPLTVTSAQKNPTAFYLCASSPAGNTDTQYFGPGTRLTVL.

J is TRBJ2-1 and V is TRBV11-2, with 8 bases matching TRBD2. Germline CDR1 is SGHAT and CDR2 is FQNNGV. This CDR3 has 16 residues. Germline trimming cut 7 bases from V and 8 bases from J; bases unmatched to any gene: 16. CDR3 in DNA: TGTGCCAGCAACCCAGGCGGGGGGAAAGGTGGATATGAGCAGTTCTTC. Amino acid sequence: CASNPGGGKGGYEQFF.

With respect to this clonotype: This sequence may be a read error, since a much larger clone differs from it by one base. This chain uses TRBV7-6 with TRBJ2-1; 13 nucleotides agree with TRBD2. V lost 5 bases and J lost 6; bases outside the gene matches: 4. This CDR3 is built from 15 residues. Germline V gives CDR1 SGHVS, CDR2 FNYEAQ. The CDR3 is CASSPGLAGINEQFF. For the CDR3, the DNA is TGTGCCAGCAGCCCGGGACTAGCGGGGATCAATGAGCAGTTCTTC.

V usage is TRBV7-9 and J usage is TRBJ1-5; D is uncertain. The V and J ends lost 4 bases and 6 bases respectively, with 13 bases between them. CDR1 and CDR2 from the germline V gene are SEHNR and FQNEAQ (reference sequence). CDR3 length equals 14 residues. DNA of the CDR3: TGTGCCAGCAGCTCCGGACCAAGCGGTCAGCCCCAGCATTTT. As protein: CASSSGPSGQPQHF.

This chain links TRBV19 with TRBJ2-7; D perhaps matches TRBD2 (5 bases). The CDR3 sequence is 12 residues long. CDR1 LNHDA and CDR2 SQIVND come from the germline V gene (reference sequence). Deletions cut 7 bases from V and 2 bases from J, with 9 bases between. The CDR3 is CASTDGTYEQYF. For the CDR3, the DNA is TGTGCCAGTACAGACGGGACCTACGAGCAGTACTTC. Based on the CDR3 plus reference TRBV19 and TRBJ2-7, the full variable domain is DGGITQSPKYLFRKEGQNVTLSCEQNLNHDAMYWYRQDPGQGLRLIYYSQIVNDFQKGDIAEGYSVSREKKESFPLTVTSAQKNPTAFYLCASTDGTYEQYFGPGTRLTVT.

The chain carries TRBV5-8 and TRBJ1-2; 7 bases match TRBD1. Germline-derived CDR1 and CDR2 are SGHTS and YDEGEE. The junction had 9 bases not matched to a gene; V was cut back by 5 bases and J by 5 bases. CDR3 length: 14 residues. The CDR3 DNA follows: TGTGCCAGCAGGCAAGGGGGCGCCGGGTATGGCTACACCTTC. Protein: CASRQGGAGYGYTF.

The rearrangement uses TRBV6-4 and TRBJ2-1, with D perhaps TRBD2 (7 bases). The CDR3 covers 16 residues. Germline V gene lookup returns CDR1 MRHNA and CDR2 SNTAGT. V was shortened by 8 bases and J by 4 bases, with 21 bases between the two germline ends. CDR3 protein: CASADRGAESYNEQFF. The DNA of the CDR3 is TGTGCCAGCGCCGACCGGGGGGCAGAGTCGTACAATGAGCAGTTCTTC.

The genes are TRBV7-8 and TRBJ1-2; 7 positions match TRBD1. CDR1 is SGHVS, CDR2 FQNEAQ, per germline. V was clipped by 5 bases and J by 6 bases; unmatched bases: 6. This CDR3 contains 13 residues. In DNA form, the CDR3 reads TGTGCCAGCAGCCTAGACAGGGTCCATGGCTACACCTTC. Protein sequence: CASSLDRVHGYTF.

This chain joins TRBV29-1 and TRBJ1-1, with 10 bases matching TRBD1. CDR3 length equals 13 residues. V was clipped by 4 bases and J by 12 bases; unmatched bases: 11. The V gene's germline CDR1 is SQVTM and CDR2 ANQGSEA. DNA of the CDR3: TGCAGCGTTGTCGGGGGACAGGGGACCCGAACTTTCTTT. Translating gives CSVVGGQGTRTFF. Full variable domain (rest looked up from reference TRBV29-1 and TRBJ1-1): SAVISQKPSRDICQRGTSLTIQCQVDSQVTMMFWYRQQPGQSLTLIATANQGSEATYESGFVIDKFPISRPNLTFSTLTVSNMSPEDSSIYLCSVVGGQGTRTFFGQGTRLTVV.

This clonotype has more than one count but fewer than ten. This chain joins TRBV11-2 and TRBJ2-2; TRBD1 aligns across 8 bases. V shed 1 base, J shed 5 bases, and the junction held 9 bases outside the gene matches. The germline V gene has CDR1 SGHAT and CDR2 FQNNGV. The CDR3 length is 17 residues. The CDR3 nucleotides read TGTGCCAGCAGCTTAGGATGGGGACAGGTAGAGACCGGGGAGCTGTTTTTT. Translation gives CASSLGWGQVETGELFF.

The chain links TRBV25-1 to TRBJ1-4; D is ambiguous. Trimming left V 1 base short and J 8 bases short, with 14 bases between. The CDR3 loop spans 15 amino acids. Germline assignment: CDR1 MGHDK and CDR2 SYGVNS. In nucleotides, the CDR3 is TGTGCCAGCAGTGAATGGGGTGGCGGTAGGGAAAAACTGTTTTTT. Translating gives CASSEWGGGREKLFF.

V and J are TRBV4-1 and TRBJ2-4, with D possibly being TRBD1 (5 bases). The DNA end lines up better with TRBJ2-7; the J call may be wrong. Germline CDR1 reads MGHRA; CDR2 reads YSYEKL. The CDR3 extends over 18 amino acids. Here the CDR3 reads CASSIFVNHRIQTYEQYF. The CDR3 bases are TGCGCCAGCAGTATTTTCGTCAATCACAGGATCCAAACCTACGAGCAGTACTTC.

The V gene is TRBV10-2, the J gene TRBJ2-7; D call uncertain. The CDR3 runs to 15 residues. CDR1 is WSHSY and CDR2 is SAAADI in the germline V gene. The germline V and J ends were trimmed by 2 bases and 2 bases, with 13 bases remaining between them. The CDR3 spells CASSENIDKTYEQYF. Here the CDR3 DNA reads TGCGCCAGCAGTGAGAATATAGATAAAACCTACGAGCAGTACTTC.

This clonotype has just one count. This chain uses TRBV7-9 with TRBJ2-5; 8 nucleotides align to TRBD2. The CDR3 sequence is 16 residues long. The germline V gene encodes CDR1 SEHNR and CDR2 FQNEAQ (reference sequence). The V gene end was trimmed by 4 bases and the J gene end by 3 bases; junction bases not matched to a gene: 10. The CDR3 DNA sequence: TGTGCCAGCAGCTCCCTTGTAGCGGGGACAAAAGAGACCCAGTACTTC. It is translated as CASSSLVAGTKETQYF. Combining the CDR3 with reference TRBV7-9 and TRBJ2-5 gives the whole variable domain DTGVSQNPRHKITKRGQNVTFRCDPISEHNRLYWYRQTLGQGPEFLTYFQNEAQLEKSRLLSDRFSAERPKGSFSTLEIQRTEQGDSAMYLCASSSLVAGTKETQYFGPGTRLLVL.

The chain carries TRBV12-3 or TRBV12-4 and TRBJ2-7; D assignment may be TRBD1 or TRBD2 (5 bases each). Trimming took off 6 bases at V and 4 bases at J, with 13 bases between the two ends. This CDR3 comprises 13 residues. CDR3 amino acids: CASSMRGFYEQYF. In nucleotides, the CDR3 is TGTGCCAGCAGCATGAGGGGATTTTACGAGCAGTACTTC.

The J gene is TRBJ1-2, the V gene TRBV20-1; the D gene is possibly TRBD1 (5 bases). The germline V gene has CDR1 DFQATT and CDR2 SNEGSKA (reference sequence). Trimming removed 2 bases at V and 6 bases at J, with 22 bases between. The CDR3 spans 16 residues. The CDR3 DNA sequence: TGCAGTGCTAGACCCCTAGGACAACCGATAAGAAATGGCTACACCTTC. It yields the protein CSARPLGQPIRNGYTF.

The table lists this clonotype with a few counts. The J gene is TRBJ2-7, the V gene TRBV4-1, with unresolved D. V was clipped by 0 bases and J by 3 bases, with 9 bases between them. CDR1 MGHRA and CDR2 YSYEKL come from the germline V gene. The CDR3 sequence is 14 residues long. The CDR3 DNA reads as TGCGCCAGCAGCCAAGATGGCAGTCTCTACGAGCAGTACTTC. Protein: CASSQDGSLYEQYF.

This clonotype has only a few counts. This chain uses TRBV4-1 with TRBJ2-7, with D unclear. The germline V gene has CDR1 MGHRA and CDR2 YSYEKL. The CDR3 totals 14 residues. The ends were cut back, 0 bases at V and 3 bases at J, with 9 bases in the middle. The CDR3 nucleotides are TGCGCCAGCAGCCAAGAGACCCTGATCTACGAGCAGTACTTC. It translates to CASSQETLIYEQYF.

The chain combines TRBV9 with TRBJ2-1, with TRBD2 as a possible D gene (6 bases). This CDR3 has 16 amino acids. Germline CDR1 is SGDLS and CDR2 is YYNGEE. The V and J ends lost 3 bases and 9 bases respectively, with 22 bases between them. CDR3 DNA: TGTGCCAGCAGCGCCGGGGGTCGGGGCTTAGGGGTTGAGCAGTTCTTC. It codes for CASSAGGRGLGVEQFF.

The gene calls are TRBV20-1 and TRBJ2-1; possible D gene TRBD2, 7 bases. The CDR3 contains 15 residues. Trimming removed 3 bases at V and 4 bases at J, with 16 bases between. CDR1 DFQATT and CDR2 SNEGSKA come from the germline V gene (reference sequence). The CDR3, as DNA: TGCAGTGCTAGTATGGGGGGGGCGGAGTACAATGAGCAGTTCTTC. It is translated as CSASMGGAEYNEQFF.